The 21 T cell receptor beta chains given below trace back to one sample, sequenced in a study of Ad26.COV2.S vaccination and SARS-CoV-2 variants. The assay was immunoSEQ multiplex PCR, and TCRdb's table has in-frame clones only and misses some. The sample lists about 420,000 clones, more than 75% seen once, with about 3.5% in the top ten. Regarding treatment: around 19 received Ad26.COV2.S at low or high dose, single or two shots; five or six received placebo; per-sample allocation not given. Samples came from day 63 after the first vaccine or placebo injection. The specimen was peripheral blood, collected in a trial of Ad26.COV2.S vaccine versus placebo. The receptors originated from a person aged 18-65 years who received the Ad26.COV2.S COVID-19 vaccine or a placebo.

A single count supports this clone. V and J are TRBV19 and TRBJ1-2, with a tentative D call TRBD1 (5 bases). V was pared by 5 bases and J by 0 bases, with 16 bases between. Germline V gene data show CDR1 as LNHDA and CDR2 as SQIVND (reference sequence). The CDR3 is 16 residues long. The CDR3 region is CASSRQGTQANYGYTF. In DNA form, the CDR3 reads TGTGCCAGTAGTCGGCAGGGCACGCAAGCTAACTATGGCTACACCTTC.

In this sample, this clone turned up once. This chain joins TRBV2 and TRBJ2-1, with D tentatively TRBD1 (6 bases). The germline gives CDR1 SNHLY, CDR2 FYNNEI. With 2 bases removed from V and 1 base from J, the gap between germline ends came to 15 bases. The CDR3 is made up of 17 amino acids. CDR3 in amino acids: CASSERSGTGSYNEQFF. The DNA of the CDR3 is TGTGCCAGCAGTGAAAGATCGGGTACAGGGTCCTACAATGAGCAGTTCTTC.

The chain uses TRBV14 and TRBJ1-1, with 7 positions matching TRBD1. CDR3 length: 11 amino acids. Germline CDR1 SGHDN, CDR2 FVKESK. V gave up 4 bases and J gave up 11 bases; unmatched junction bases: 4. The chain's CDR3 is CASSLTGSAFF. The DNA of the CDR3 is TGTGCCAGCAGCCTGACAGGGTCGGCTTTCTTT. Full variable domain (remainder filled in from reference TRBV14 and TRBJ1-1): EAGVTQFPSHSVIEKGQTVTLRCDPISGHDNLYWYRRVMGKEIKFLLHFVKESKQDESGMPNNRFLAERTGGTYSTLKVQPAELEDSGVYFCASSLTGSAFFGQGTRLTVV.

The V call is TRBV29-1, the J call TRBJ2-7, with 9 bases fitting TRBD1. The CDR3 covers 12 residues. Germline trimming cut 6 bases from V and 4 bases from J; bases unmatched to any gene: 4. Germline V gene sequence: CDR1 SQVTM, CDR2 ANQGSEA. The CDR3 DNA follows: TGCAGCGTGGGACAGGGTAGGTACGAGCAGTACTTC. It translates to CSVGQGRYEQYF.

The J gene is TRBJ1-5, the V gene TRBV5-5; 8 bases are a match to TRBD1. The CDR3 extends over 15 amino acids. V trimming: 4 bases; J trimming: 3 bases; junction bases outside the gene matches: 6. Looked up from germline, CDR1 is SGHKS and CDR2 is YYEKEE (reference sequence). CDR3 sequence (DNA): TGTGCCAGCAGCCCGGGGGACAGGAACAATCAGCCCCAGCATTTT. Translating it yields CASSPGDRNNQPQHF.

The chain joins TRBV5-1 to TRBJ2-7; possibly TRBD1 or TRBD2 for D (5 bases each). The CDR3 consists of 16 residues. Germline V gives CDR1 SGHRS, CDR2 YFSETQ. V lost 5 bases to trimming and J lost 2 bases, with 20 bases between them. The CDR3 protein is CASSWDPRSATYEQYF. The CDR3, as DNA: TGCGCCAGCAGTTGGGACCCAAGATCAGCCACCTACGAGCAGTACTTC.

The V and J genes are TRBV5-1 and TRBJ1-1; TRBD1 aligns across 10 bases. The trim removed 3 bases at V and 4 bases at J, leaving 0 bases unmatched. CDR1 is SGHRS, CDR2 YFSETQ, per germline. This CDR3 comprises 13 residues. The CDR3 DNA follows: TGCGCCAGCAGCTGGACAGGGGGCACTGAAGCTTTCTTT. Amino acids: CASSWTGGTEAFF.

This clone was detected only a few times. The V and J genes are TRBV7-9 and TRBJ1-1, with TRBD1 matching over 7 bases. CDR1 and CDR2 from the germline V gene are SEHNR and FQNEAQ (reference sequence). The CDR3 contains 14 residues. V shed 1 base and J 4 bases; nucleotides not matched to a gene: 3. CDR3 bases: TGTGCCAGCAGCTTAGAGACAGGGAGCACTGAAGCTTTCTTT. It specifies CASSLETGSTEAFF.

The sample holds a few counts of this clone. The rearrangement joins TRBV7-9 to TRBJ1-2, with D uncertain. The V end was cut by 1 base, the J end by 2 bases, with 5 bases between. CDR1 and CDR2 from the germline V gene are SEHNR and FQNEAQ (reference sequence). The length of the CDR3 is 13 residues. Written as DNA, the CDR3 is TGTGCCAGCAGCTTAGACTTCAACTATGGCTACACCTTC. Residues: CASSLDFNYGYTF.

The chain uses TRBV7-2 and TRBJ2-7; 11 bases align to TRBD1. Germline trimming cut 2 bases from V and 7 bases from J; bases unmatched to any gene: 10. The CDR3 is 16 residues long. CDR1 is SGHTA and CDR2 is FQGNSA in the germline V gene. CDR3 nucleotides: TGTGCCAGCAGCTTATACTCGGGACAGGGGGAAGGGGAGCAGTACTTC. It translates to CASSLYSGQGEGEQYF.

The chain is built from TRBV3-1 (or the pseudogene TRBV3-2) and TRBJ2-5; 7 bases match TRBD2. V was pared by 4 bases and J by 2 bases, with 7 bases of the junction left unmatched. Germline-derived CDR1 and CDR2 are LGHDT and YNNKEL (reference sequence). CDR3 length: 15 amino acids. The CDR3 sequence: CASSRGTTLQETQYF. In DNA form, the CDR3 reads TGTGCCAGCAGCCGCGGGACTACCTTGCAAGAGACCCAGTACTTC.

The gene calls are TRBV5-1 and TRBJ1-3; no clear D gene. Germline loops: CDR1 SGHRS, CDR2 YFSETQ. CDR3 size: 16 residues. Trimming took 2 bases from V and 0 from J, leaving 12 bases between them. The CDR3 nucleotides are TGCGCCAGCAGCTTTGTCAACACGGACTCTGGAAACACCATATATTTT. Protein sequence: CASSFVNTDSGNTIYF.

The V call is TRBV6-1, the J call TRBJ2-3, with 7 bases that match TRBD1. Trimming removed 3 bases from V and 6 bases from J; junction bases left unmatched: 12. The CDR3 spans 16 residues. CDR1 is MNHNS, CDR2 SASEGT, per germline. The CDR3 spells CASSDMWDSTSDTQYF. The CDR3, as DNA: TGTGCCAGCAGTGATATGTGGGACAGCACCAGCGATACGCAGTATTTT.

This clone was recorded once. The chain is built from TRBV5-1 and TRBJ2-2, with D possibly being TRBD1 (6 bases). The CDR3 is made up of 16 amino acids. Trimming took off 1 base at V and 0 bases at J, with 10 bases between the two ends. Germline lookup yields CDR1 SGHRS and CDR2 YFSETQ. CDR3 in amino acids: CASSLLGQTNTGELFF. In nucleotides, the CDR3 is TGCGCCAGCAGCTTGCTCGGACAGACGAACACCGGGGAGCTGTTTTTT.

This clone was seen a few times. The rearrangement joins TRBV5-6 to TRBJ2-1; perhaps D is TRBD1 or TRBD2 (5 bases each). Trimming removed 0 bases from V and 11 bases from J, with 18 bases in between. Germline V gene lookup returns CDR1 SGHDT and CDR2 YYEEEE. The CDR3 totals 15 residues. In DNA, the CDR3 is TGTGCCAGCAGCTTGGCGGGGCAACCCCGCGAGAAGCAGTTCTTC. Protein product: CASSLAGQPREKQFF.

This chain connects TRBV9 to TRBJ1-3; D gene uncertain. This CDR3 comprises 19 residues. Germline CDR1 is SGDLS and CDR2 is YYNGEE. Deletions cut 0 bases from V and 2 bases from J, with 21 bases between. Written as DNA, the CDR3 is TGTGCCAGCAGCGTAGCTACGGGGTCCAGGACCTCCACTGGAAACACCATATATTTT. As protein: CASSVATGSRTSTGNTIYF.

The genes are TRBV7-2 and TRBJ2-3; 9 bases align to TRBD1. The CDR3 spans 15 residues. The junction had 6 bases not matched to a gene; V was cut back by 4 bases and J by 4 bases. The germline V gene has CDR1 SGHTA and CDR2 FQGNSA. The CDR3 is CASSSQGAGADTQYF. The CDR3 DNA follows: TGTGCCAGCAGCTCACAGGGGGCTGGGGCAGATACGCAGTATTTT.

This sequence joins TRBV3-1 (or the pseudogene TRBV3-2) and TRBJ1-5; tentatively, D is TRBD1 (6 bases). Germline lookup yields CDR1 LGHDT and CDR2 YNNKEL (reference sequence). This CDR3 is 15 amino acids long. Between the trimmed V and J ends, which lost 0 bases and 5 bases, there was a span of 11 bases. The DNA of the CDR3 is TGTGCCAGCAGCCAAGAGAGGGGGGAACATCAGCCCCAGCATTTT. Residues: CASSQERGEHQPQHF.

This chain connects TRBV5-6 to TRBJ1-1; 8 positions match TRBD1. Germline CDR1 is SGHDT and CDR2 is YYEEEE. With V trimmed by 4 bases and J by 4 bases, 9 bases remained unmatched. The CDR3 runs to 15 residues. In DNA, the CDR3 is TGTGCCAGCAGCCCCCTGGGGCAGGGGGCCACTGAAGCTTTCTTT. Protein product: CASSPLGQGATEAFF.

This clone has only one observation. The V and J genes are TRBV9 and TRBJ2-2; 11 positions match TRBD2. With V trimmed by 1 base and J by 3 bases, 2 bases remained unmatched. CDR3 length equals 16 residues. Germline values: CDR1 SGDLS, CDR2 YYNGEE. The CDR3 DNA follows: TGTGCCAGCAGCGTAACTAGCGGGGGATACACCGGGGAGCTGTTTTTT. This gives the protein CASSVTSGGYTGELFF.

This clone was observed a few times. The V and J genes are TRBV28 and TRBJ1-3; D possibly corresponds to TRBD1 (6 bases). CDR1 and CDR2 from the germline V gene are MDHEN and SYDVKM. CDR3 size: 14 residues. V was clipped by 2 bases and J by 1 base, with 6 bases between them. CDR3 sequence reads: CASSLGQSGNTIYF. The CDR3 coding sequence is TGTGCCAGCAGTTTAGGACAGTCTGGAAACACCATATATTTT.